The clone carrying this TCR beta chain was seen many times. Its antigen is as yet unknown. TCRdb itself ran the 5' RACE reads through MiXCR, one entry per CDR3 protein. The sample contains 150,000 to 200,000 distinct CDR3 sequences, 13% of which appear only once. The sample belongs to a study of CD8 T cells in ankylosing spondylitis. Per germline, CDR1 DFQATT and CDR2 SNEGSKA (reference sequence). Unmatched junction bases numbered 19, after V lost 3 bases and J lost 5 bases. The CDR3 is 18 residues long. General study findings and limits: A TCR beta motif made of fewer than ten highly homologous variants seemed typical of ankylosing spondylitis blood.

The origin of this receptor is a female donor with ankylosing spondylitis or in good health (not recorded which). The sequencing sample was made of blood, either unsorted or a sorted T cell fraction (not recorded which). J is TRBJ2-1 and V is TRBV20-1; 7 bases agree with TRBD2. The CDR3 sequence is CSARHKLLATGAHNEQFF. The CDR3 DNA sequence: TGCAGTGCTAGGCACAAACTACTAGCGACGGGAGCCCACAATGAGCAGTTCTTC.